This T cell receptor (beta chain) was retrieved from a study of T cells in Graves' hyperthyroidism and ophthalmopathy. Regions amplified from RNA transcripts were the TCR beta CDR3 regions. HTBI primers were used for first-round RT-PCR of the TCR CDR3. From the multiplex PCR reads, TCRdb called clonotypes with MiXCR, one entry per CDR3 protein. The data hold approximately 720,000 distinct CDR3 sequences, with roughly 20% observed a single time. Study-wide points: Ophthalmopathy cases were set apart from stable hyperthyroidism by a 13 V-J model. Most thyroid clonotypes with frequency above 0.001 were detected in blood.

The germline CDR1 and CDR2 sequences are SGHRS and YFSETQ. The CDR3 contains 15 residues. V gave up 4 bases and J gave up 6 bases; unmatched junction bases: 9. In its sample, this clonotype was seen a few times. Its antigen is currently unknown. The sequenced material came from blood. The V and J genes are TRBV5-1 and TRBJ1-2, with 10 bases fitting TRBD1. The clonotype was recovered from a woman aged 45-65 years with Graves' hyperthyroidism that later progressed to Graves' ophthalmopathy. In DNA, the CDR3 is TGCGCCAGCAGCCGACGGACAGGGGGGTCGGATGGCTACACCTTC. Translated, it gives CASSRRTGGSDGYTF.